This T cell receptor beta chain is drawn from a study of pediatric ulcerative colitis. Study-wide points: Substantially fewer templates came from a couple of patients' blood samples. Some T cells in rectal biopsies may come from blood, especially with overt colitis. A couple of rectal clonotypes were found only in ulcerative colitis patients, all of them. In rectum, acute severe colitis had expanded clones and less diversity.

TCRdb's table, derived via immunoSEQ multiplex PCR, lists solely in-frame clones and lacks some. Counted here are some 15,000 clones, 80% occurring once; the ten biggest clones make up roughly 7.8%. Comments on this clone: Its antigen is not identified.

The rectum was sampled with one to two pinch biopsies at colonoscopy. The germline V gene has CDR1 MNHNS and CDR2 SASEGT. The CDR3 is 16 residues long. V was pared by 3 bases and J by 4 bases, with 5 bases of the junction left unmatched. Sequencing was carried out using gut tissue. The source is a boy aged 5-17 years who was a control in a study of pediatric ulcerative colitis. This sequence joins TRBV6-1 and TRBJ2-1; TRBD2 agrees at 11 bases. CDR3 DNA: TGTGCCAGCAGTGACCCGGGACTAGCGGCTTACAATGAGCAGTTCTTC. Its protein product is CASSDPGLAAYNEQFF.